Shown below are 4 T cell receptor beta chains from a single sample sequenced in a study of OX40 agonist ivuxolimab in advanced cancers. Library prep was done by the immunoSEQ multiplex PCR assay. TCRdb provides this immuneACCESS table in a form limited to in-frame rearrangements. Some clones are lacking; in checked studies, under half of them reflect an unresolved V gene, and why the rest are absent is not known. The sample table records 55,000 to 75,000 clones; about four fifths of these occur just once. Of the sample, around 2.1% is held by the ten largest clones. Sequenced material: CD4+ or CD8+ T cells sorted from blood, taken in a trial of the OX40 agonist ivuxolimab. These receptors were obtained from an adult with an advanced solid tumor such as melanoma, head and neck, liver or kidney cancer.

In its sample, this clone was seen once. This CDR3 reads CASSWGADTQYF. CDR3 nucleotide sequence: TGTGCCAGCAGCTGGGGGGCAGATACGCAGTATTTT. The V gene is TRBV5-8, the J gene TRBJ2-3, with D tentatively TRBD2 (6 bases). The germline gives CDR1 SGHTS, CDR2 YDEGEE. The V and J ends lost 3 bases and 4 bases respectively, with 6 bases between them. This CDR3 is built from 12 residues.

The V gene is TRBV9, the J gene TRBJ2-5; 12 bases line up with TRBD2. V gave up 4 bases and J gave up 2 bases; unmatched junction bases: 3. Germline V gives CDR1 SGDLS, CDR2 YYNGEE. The CDR3 consists of 15 residues. The CDR3 DNA reads as TGTGCCAGCAGCATCGGGACTAGCGGGCAAGAGACCCAGTACTTC. Protein sequence: CASSIGTSGQETQYF. Filled out from reference TRBV9 and TRBJ2-5, the complete variable domain reads DSGVTQTPKHLITATGQRVTLRCSPRSGDLSVYWYQQSLDQGLQFLIQYYNGEERAKGNILERFSAQQFPDLHSELNLSSLELGDSALYFCASSIGTSGQETQYFGPGTRLLVL.

This clone qualifies as medium-sized. The V and J genes are TRBV21-1 and TRBJ1-5. TRBV21-1 is deemed a pseudogene. There are 11 residues in the CDR3. The CDR3 nucleotides read TGTGCCAGCAGGCAGCCGGGGCCCCAGCATTTT. Protein product: CASRQPGPQHF.

The chain has TRBV4-3 and TRBJ1-1; TRBD1 is a possible D gene (6 bases). Germline-derived CDR1 and CDR2 are LGHNA and YSLEER. CDR3 length equals 16 residues. Trimming removed 5 bases at V and 0 bases at J, with 16 bases between. CDR3 protein: CASSEGGGKMNTEAFF. The CDR3 DNA follows: TGCGCCAGCAGCGAAGGAGGGGGGAAAATGAACACTGAAGCTTTCTTT.